Included here is one T cell receptor (beta chain) sequence, with context. Generated by immunoSEQ multiplex PCR, the TCRdb table keeps only in-frame clones and is missing some. There are under 200,000 clones in the sample; around 84% occur only once, and about 14% lies in the top ten. The source of the sample is a study of blood T cell repertoires in COVID-19. Study details: Sample material is recorded as cDNA or gDNA derived from T cells, B-cell-depleted T cells, or PBMCs.

The sample consisted of peripheral blood. The origin of this receptor is a woman in her seventies with COVID-19, enrolled during active disease.

CDR3 protein: CASSREVGNIQYF. The CDR3 nucleotides are TGTGCCAGCAGTCGGGAGGTCGGAAACATTCAGTACTTC. The rearrangement links TRBV2 to TRBJ2-4, with 7 bases that match TRBD2. J was trimmed by 6 bases and V by 5 bases; bases with no gene match: 4. Germline loops: CDR1 SNHLY, CDR2 FYNNEI. The CDR3 sequence is 13 residues long.